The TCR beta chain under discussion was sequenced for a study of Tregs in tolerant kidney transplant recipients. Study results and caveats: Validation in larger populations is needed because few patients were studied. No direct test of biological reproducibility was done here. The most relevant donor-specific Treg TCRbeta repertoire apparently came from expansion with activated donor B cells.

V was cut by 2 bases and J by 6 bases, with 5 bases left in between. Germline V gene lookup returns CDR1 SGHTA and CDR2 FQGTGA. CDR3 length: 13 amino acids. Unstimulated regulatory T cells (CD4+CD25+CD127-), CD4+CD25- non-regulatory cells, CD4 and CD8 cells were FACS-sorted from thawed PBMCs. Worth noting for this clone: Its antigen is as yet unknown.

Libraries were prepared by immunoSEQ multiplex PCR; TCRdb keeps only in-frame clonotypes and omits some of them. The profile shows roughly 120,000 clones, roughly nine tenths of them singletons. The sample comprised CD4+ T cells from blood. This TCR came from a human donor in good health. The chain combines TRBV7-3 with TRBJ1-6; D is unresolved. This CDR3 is CASSLSRNSPLHF. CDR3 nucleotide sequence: TGTGCCAGCAGCTTATCCCGTAATTCACCCCTCCACTTT.